The rows below give T cell receptor beta chains drawn from one sample of a study of early T cells in non-severe SARS-CoV-2 infection. MiXCR was run by TCRdb on the 5' RACE reads, yielding one entry per CDR3 protein. The data hold 30,000 to 40,000 distinct CDR3 sequences, with 4.5% to 7.5% observed a single time. Sequences were obtained from whole blood. The receptors shown here come from an adult who was a healthcare worker with PCR-confirmed SARS-CoV-2 infection or an uninfected control (not recorded which). Both conserved end residues are part of each CDR3.

TRBV2	TRBJ1-1	15	CASSGPGGTRTEAFF
TRBV29-1	TRBJ2-5	12	CSVQEPQETQYF
TRBV7-2	TRBJ1-1	15	CASRTTGGTNTEAFF
TRBV7-2	TRBJ2-2	15	CASSPQRDRPGELFF
TRBV6-6	TRBJ2-7	16	CASSYSTGGLSYEQYF
TRBV20-1	TRBJ2-3	15	CSASVSLAGTDTQYF
TRBV28	TRBJ2-1	14	CASTARSGSYEQFF
TRBV7-2	TRBJ2-1	18	CASSPGWLAGTTYNEQFF
TRBV20-1	TRBJ1-1	13	CSARGSSRTEAFF
TRBV19	TRBJ2-1	15	CASRKTGFLYNEQFF
TRBV10-1	TRBJ2-4	14	CASSEGGPKNIQYF